Sequencing of this T cell receptor (beta chain) was carried out in a study of T cells in Graves' hyperthyroidism and ophthalmopathy. Findings and limits, study-wide: Before onset, ophthalmopathy was predicted by the model a median about 6.2 months earlier. Most clonotypes expanded in the thyroid (above 0.001) were also present in blood.

A few counts support this clonotype. The target antigen is unknown. The investigators amplified TCR beta CDR3 regions from RNA transcripts. A set of HTBI primers served as the primers for a first-round RT-PCR of the TCR CDR3. TCRdb reprocessed the multiplex PCR reads with MiXCR, giving one entry per CDR3 protein. This table has about half a million distinct CDR3 sequences, 20% appearing once. CDR3 size: 16 residues. V dropped 0 bases and J dropped 2 bases, with 8 bases sitting between them. CDR1 and CDR2 from the germline V gene are LGHNA and YNFKEQ. Individuals with ophthalmopathy presented a Clinical Activity Score of at least 3, a NOSPECS grade of at least 4 and a duration under 3 months. Thyroid ultrasound and orbital computed tomography, with clinical symptoms and serum thyroxine and TRAb, informed diagnoses.

The gene calls are TRBV4-2 and TRBJ1-6; D gene ambiguous. Sequences were obtained from blood. The sequence was collected from a man aged 35 to 55 with Graves' ophthalmopathy. CDR3 sequence: CASSQDPGAYNSPLHF. The DNA for the CDR3 is TGTGCCAGCAGCCAAGACCCAGGAGCCTATAATTCACCCCTCCACTTT.